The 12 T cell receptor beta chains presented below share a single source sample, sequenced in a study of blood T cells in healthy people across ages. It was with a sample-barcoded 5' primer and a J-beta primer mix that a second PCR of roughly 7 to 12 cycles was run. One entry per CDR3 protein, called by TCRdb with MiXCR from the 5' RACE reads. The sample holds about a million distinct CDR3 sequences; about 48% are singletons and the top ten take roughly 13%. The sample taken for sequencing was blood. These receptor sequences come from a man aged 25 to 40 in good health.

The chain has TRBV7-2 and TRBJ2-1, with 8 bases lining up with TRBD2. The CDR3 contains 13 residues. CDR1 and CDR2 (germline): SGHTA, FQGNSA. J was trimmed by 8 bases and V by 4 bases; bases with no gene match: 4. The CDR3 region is CASSSGTRYEQFF. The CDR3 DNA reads TGTGCCAGCAGCTCCGGGACTAGATATGAGCAGTTCTTC.

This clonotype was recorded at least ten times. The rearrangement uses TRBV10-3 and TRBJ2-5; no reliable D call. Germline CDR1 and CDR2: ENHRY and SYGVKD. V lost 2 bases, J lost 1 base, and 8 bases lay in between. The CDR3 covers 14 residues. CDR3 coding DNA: TGTGCCATCAGTGAGCCGGACGCCCAAGAGACCCAGTACTTC. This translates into CAISEPDAQETQYF.

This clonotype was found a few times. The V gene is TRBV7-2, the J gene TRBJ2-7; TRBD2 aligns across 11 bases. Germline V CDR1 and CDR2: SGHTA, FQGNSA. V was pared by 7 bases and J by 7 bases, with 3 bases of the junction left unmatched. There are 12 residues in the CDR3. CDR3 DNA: TGTGCCAGCACCTCTAGCGGGGGGGAGCAGTACTTC. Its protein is CASTSSGGEQYF.

This chain's CDR3 is CASTRGEVQPQHF. The CDR3 coding sequence is TGTGCCAGCACTAGGGGGGAGGTTCAGCCCCAGCATTTT. The chain joins TRBV12-3 or TRBV12-4 to TRBJ1-5; a weak D match, TRBD1 (6 bases). This CDR3 region has 13 residues. V gave up 7 bases and J gave up 6 bases, with 13 bases separating them.

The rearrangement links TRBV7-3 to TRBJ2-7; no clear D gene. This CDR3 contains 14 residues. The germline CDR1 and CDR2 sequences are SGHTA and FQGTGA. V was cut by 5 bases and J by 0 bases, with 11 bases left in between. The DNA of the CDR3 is TGTGCCAGCAGCCACGGAAGAAGCTCCTACGAGCAGTACTTC. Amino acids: CASSHGRSSYEQYF.

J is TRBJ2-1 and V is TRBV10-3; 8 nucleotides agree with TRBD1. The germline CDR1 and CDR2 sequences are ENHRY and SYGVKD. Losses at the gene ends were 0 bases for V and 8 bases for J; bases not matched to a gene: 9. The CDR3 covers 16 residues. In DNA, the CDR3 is TGTGCCATCAGTGAGTCGAGGAGTCCAGGGGGCGATGAGCAGTTCTTC. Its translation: CAISESRSPGGDEQFF.

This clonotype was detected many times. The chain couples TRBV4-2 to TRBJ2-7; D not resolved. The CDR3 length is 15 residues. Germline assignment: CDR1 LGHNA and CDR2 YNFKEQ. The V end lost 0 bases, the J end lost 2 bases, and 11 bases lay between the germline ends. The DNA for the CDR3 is TGTGCCAGCAGCCAAGATGGGCAGGTGGCCTACGAGCAGTACTTC. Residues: CASSQDGQVAYEQYF.

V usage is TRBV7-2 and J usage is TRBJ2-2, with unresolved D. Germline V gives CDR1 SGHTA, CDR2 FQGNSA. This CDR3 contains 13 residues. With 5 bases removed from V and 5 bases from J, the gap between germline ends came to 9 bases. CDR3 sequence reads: CASSLLYTGELFF. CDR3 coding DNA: TGTGCCAGCAGCCTCCTCTATACCGGGGAGCTGTTTTTT.

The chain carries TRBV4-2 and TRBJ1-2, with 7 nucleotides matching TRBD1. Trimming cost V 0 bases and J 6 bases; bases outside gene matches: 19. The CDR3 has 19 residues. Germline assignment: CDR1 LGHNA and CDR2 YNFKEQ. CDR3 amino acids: CASSQEESGTAARNDGYTF. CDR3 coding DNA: TGTGCCAGCAGCCAAGAGGAGTCCGGGACAGCCGCCAGAAACGATGGCTACACCTTC.

Written as DNA, the CDR3 is TGTGCCAGCAGGAGACAGGAGCATGGCTACACCTTC. This codes for CASRRQEHGYTF. The genes are TRBV12-3 or TRBV12-4 and TRBJ1-2; a weak D match, TRBD1 (6 bases). The V end was cut by 6 bases, the J end by 6 bases, with 11 bases between. The CDR3 totals 12 residues.

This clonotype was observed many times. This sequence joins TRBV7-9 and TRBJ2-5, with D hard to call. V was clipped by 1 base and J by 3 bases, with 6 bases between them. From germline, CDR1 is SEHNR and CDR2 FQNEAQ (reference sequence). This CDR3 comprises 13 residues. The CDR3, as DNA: TGTGCCAGCAGCTTAGTTAGGGAAGAGACCCAGTACTTC. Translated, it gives CASSLVREETQYF.

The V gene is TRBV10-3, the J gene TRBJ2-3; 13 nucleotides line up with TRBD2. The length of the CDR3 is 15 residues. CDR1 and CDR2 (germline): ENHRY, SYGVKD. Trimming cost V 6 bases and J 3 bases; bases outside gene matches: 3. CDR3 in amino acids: CAIRTSGGRTDTQYF. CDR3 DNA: TGTGCCATCAGGACTAGCGGGGGGCGGACAGATACGCAGTATTTT.